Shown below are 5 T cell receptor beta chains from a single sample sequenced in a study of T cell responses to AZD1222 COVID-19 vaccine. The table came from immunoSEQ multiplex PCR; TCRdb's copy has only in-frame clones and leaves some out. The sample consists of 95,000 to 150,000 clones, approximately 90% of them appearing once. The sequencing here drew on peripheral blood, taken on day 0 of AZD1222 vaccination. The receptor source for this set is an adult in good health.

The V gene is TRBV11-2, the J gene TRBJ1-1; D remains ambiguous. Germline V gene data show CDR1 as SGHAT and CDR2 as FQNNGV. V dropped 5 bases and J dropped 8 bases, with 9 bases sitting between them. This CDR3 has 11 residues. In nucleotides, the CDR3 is TGTGCCAGCAGCGAGCTCCTGGAAGCTTTCTTT. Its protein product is CASSELLEAFF.

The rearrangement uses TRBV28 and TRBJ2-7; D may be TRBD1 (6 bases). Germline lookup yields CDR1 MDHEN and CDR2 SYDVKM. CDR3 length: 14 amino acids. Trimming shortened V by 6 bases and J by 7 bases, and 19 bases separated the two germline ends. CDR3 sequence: CASSTLEGVQEQYF. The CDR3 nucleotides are TGTGCCAGCAGCACCCTTGAGGGGGTACAGGAGCAGTACTTC.

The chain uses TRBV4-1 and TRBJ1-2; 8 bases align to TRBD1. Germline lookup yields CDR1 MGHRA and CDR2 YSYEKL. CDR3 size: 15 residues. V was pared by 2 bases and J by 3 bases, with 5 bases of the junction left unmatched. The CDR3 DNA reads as TGCGCCAGCAGCCAATACCAGGGGGCGGACTATGGCTACACCTTC. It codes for CASSQYQGADYGYTF.

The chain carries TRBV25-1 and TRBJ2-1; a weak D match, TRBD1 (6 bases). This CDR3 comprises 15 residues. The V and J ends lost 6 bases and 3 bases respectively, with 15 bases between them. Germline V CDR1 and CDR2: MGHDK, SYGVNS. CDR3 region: CASRSNREFYNEQFF. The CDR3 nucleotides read TGTGCCAGCAGATCTAACAGGGAATTCTACAATGAGCAGTTCTTC.

The CDR3: CASGGLSRNTIYF. The CDR3 DNA sequence: TGTGCCAGTGGTGGGTTAAGTAGAAACACCATATATTTT. The chain recombines TRBV9 with TRBJ1-3; D remains ambiguous. V was pared by 8 bases and J by 5 bases, with 14 bases between. Germline CDR1 is SGDLS and CDR2 is YYNGEE. The CDR3 has 13 residues.